This TCR beta chain emerged from a study of beta chain features in type 1 diabetes (dated by TCRdb to 2016 to 2019). As for the study more broadly: Patients and healthy donors did not differ in mean age, gender distribution, total cell number or subset yield. Across all samples, some 99 million sorted cells were examined, and cell number per subset correlated strongly with RNA yield. In the study, recently diagnosed type 1 diabetes patients and matched healthy donors were compared on the TCRB repertoires of their sorted circulating CD4+ T cell subsets. Regulatory and stem cell-like memory subsets were isolated from only 8 patients and roughly 8 healthy donors, whereas naive and central memory subsets came from all 28 donors.

From each donor, a single peripheral blood sample of about 120 mL on average was drawn into heparinised tubes. Naive, central memory, regulatory and stem cell-like memory CD4+ T cells were sorted on a BD FACSAria II using a panel including CD45RO, CCR7, CD25, CD127, CD95 and CD27. A purity above 95% was achieved for all sorted populations. PBMCs were separated immediately by Lymphoprep density gradient centrifugation and were stained directly, without being cultured. To minimize batch effects, samples were stained and sorted in pairs, one healthy donor with one patient per experiment. The sample holds a few counts of this clone. The antigen it binds to is not known. No base quality information exists; no much larger clone differs at one position. All of the isolated RNA was reverse transcribed with the High Capacity cDNA Reverse Transcription Kit, so expressed TCRB transcripts were sequenced. Deep immunoSEQ sequencing was applied to naive, central memory and regulatory T cell samples, giving an average of around 3.4 million total reads per sample. After sorted cells were lysed in RLT buffer, RNA was extracted with DNase-treated RNeasy Micro or Mini kits, with the choice depending on cell number. Each cell subset was processed separately to prevent cross-contamination, with patient and healthy donor samples processed together. The immunoSEQ multiplex PCR was used to amplify TCRB sequences from cDNA, yielding 87-bp fragments that span the CDR3 region. Sequencing of the amplicons was performed on the Illumina HiSeq platform. As for the original processing: Synthetic template baselines were used to correct PCR bias computationally, reads within Hamming distance 2 were collapsed, and singletons that could not be merged were discarded. Reads were aligned against IMGT so that V, D and J genes, CDR3 length and insertions or deletions at six rearrangement sites could be assigned. Clonotype counts were normalized to sorted cell number within each subset before computing true diversity and Gini coefficients with the tcR R package. The overlap coefficient, calculated on TCRB nucleotide sequences, was used to measure repertoire sharing. TCRdb mirrors the immuneACCESS table, restricted to in-frame sequences. Some clones are absent from its copies; in checked studies, under half trace to an unresolved V gene, and the reason for the others is unknown. Clone size and V and J calls were adopted from that table, with D and trimming inferred from the DNA. The sample contains about 140,000 clones, around 13% of them found a single time. Around 1.2% of the sample lies in the top ten.

The germline V gene specifies SGHDN as CDR1 and FVKESK as CDR2. V loses 4 bases, J loses 6 bases, and the germline ends lie 13 bases apart. From the cysteine through the phenylalanine, the CDR3 covers 13 amino acids. The only DNA kept is the CDR3, 39 bases in frame from the first base. What the work shows at the level of the full study, not this receptor alone: Sequencing cDNA rather than genomic DNA could over-represent highly expressing activated cells, although activation and CD3 levels did not differ between groups. In all four CD4+ subsets, TCRB CDR3 length was moderately but significantly shorter in type 1 diabetes patients. Naive, central memory and regulatory TCRB repertoires appeared to be more similar among patients than among healthy donors. PCR may preferentially amplify shorter templates, but because patient and control samples were amplified and corrected together, any resulting skew would affect both groups equally. Only small numbers of individuals were included in the HLA sub-analyses, which left unresolved whether HLA type had any influence on TCRB rearrangement. At VDJ recombination sites, type 1 diabetes patients had fewer insertions and more deleted nucleotides, which implies abnormalities in thymic rearrangement.

Sequenced material: central memory CD4+ T cells from blood. The sequence came from a man younger than 30 with type 1 diabetes. The chain is assembled from TRBV14 and TRBJ2-7; the D gene is perhaps TRBD1 or TRBD2, as each covers 5 bases. The DNA sequence is TGTGCCAGCAGCCGCCTGGGACGACGCGAGCAGTACTTC. This is translated as CASSRLGRREQYF.